This T cell receptor (beta chain) is drawn from a study of cytomegalovirus exposure and HLA in healthy donors (dated by TCRdb to the late 2010s). Broadly, across the study: An earlier analysis of some 500 of the donors reported approximately 270 Gb of sequence data and about 100 million unique TCR beta sequences from about 180 million T cells. The study used immunosequencing to profile the T cell repertoires of about 670 subjects and linked those repertoires to cytomegalovirus serostatus. A later genetic analysis took genome-wide SNP genotypes for about 55% of the roughly 700 donors and used that subset as a discovery cohort. A separate validation cohort of over 95 different subjects was used in addition to the approximately 610-subject first cohort. Donor age, sex, ethnicity and CMV serostatus were collected together with the repertoire data. All discovery cohort repertoires had been generated on a single sequencing platform. The study combined high-throughput TCR immunosequencing, statistical association of individual TCRs with disease status, and machine learning to predict cytomegalovirus infection status. Across 300 to 500 genotyped donors of the cohort, an average of 235,054 unique TCR beta nucleotide sequences per donor were sequenced, and roughly 17% of those sequences were non-productive. The study was designed to test whether signatures of past pathogen exposure could be identified by cataloging public T cell receptors. To study patterns of TCR occurrence, a later analysis re-analyzed previously published TCR beta repertoires from several hundred donors and added high-resolution HLA genotyping. The later analysis used no new phenotypic data to find candidate immune exposures, relying instead on TCR beta sequences and their occurrence across donors. An early release that covered fewer than 750 HLA-typed donors contained approximately 290 gigabases of sequencing data and tens of millions of unique TCR sequences. To decide whether each TCR beta V gene segment behaved as functional or pseudogenic, an earlier analysis of nearly 600 of the donors relied on high-throughput TCR beta sequencing. The number of typed donors differed by locus: about 629-630 for A, B, C, DRB1 and DQB1; some 540 for DQA1; some 610 for DPA1; and some 430 for DPB1. A handful of DR-DQ haplotypes were handled as single units for association and clustering because linkage in the cohort was strong. Of the 398 genotyped donors, over 65% fell in the genetic ancestry cluster associated with self-reported Caucasian donors. Class I and class II HLA loci were covered by the typing at four-digit resolution.

Receptors were amplified or captured by the immunoSEQ multiplex PCR assay. A mixture of 60 forward primers for TCR Vbeta segments and 13 reverse primers for TCR Jbeta segments was used in the multiplex PCR. The CDR3 region of rearranged TCR beta genes was amplified from genomic DNA with a multiplex PCR assay. The Illumina HiSeq System was used to sequence the amplified TCR beta libraries as 87-base-pair reads. The authors processed their data as follows. A later analysis counted tens of millions of unique TCR beta chains across the 550 to 700 repertoires, and around 9.9 million of these chains were shared by at least two donors. A nearest-neighbor algorithm error-corrected the raw reads and collapsed the reads into unique sequences, merging closely related sequences to remove PCR and sequencing errors. V, D and J gene segments were assigned by aligning CDR3 sequences to IMGT reference sequences. Each retained sequence needed at least a six-nucleotide match to both a V gene segment and a J gene segment. Rearrangements were called productive when the CDR3 lacked stop codons and stayed in frame with V and J; all others were non-productive. CDR3 was defined according to IMGT convention as the region running from the second conserved V-encoded cysteine to the conserved J-encoded phenylalanine. The earlier analysis of about 560 of the donors excluded any sequence lacking an unambiguous match to a single V gene segment. An earlier analysis of 450 to 650 of the donors called V segments functional above 56.7% productive rearrangements and segregating when the between-donor standard deviation exceeded 5%. A statistical classification framework was developed to diagnose cytomegalovirus status using the catalog of TCR beta chain sequences. A later analysis assigned V and J genes by comparing TCR nucleotide sequences with IMGT/GENE-DB human TR gene sequences. Using the TCRdist pipeline, a later analysis assigned CDR3 sequences along with most-parsimonious VDJ recombination scenarios. In a later analysis, each TCR beta chain was defined by its CDR3 amino acid sequence together with its V-gene family, and reads lacking a unique V-gene family were excluded. As a way to deal with suspected cross-contamination and a sequencing artifact, a later analysis dropped 450 to 700 nucleotide sequences that were highly shared and had low generation probability. For each public chain, a later analysis derived a clonal expansion index from normalized ranks of inferred template counts within each repertoire. A later analysis computed generation probabilities with a VDJ recombination model fitted to out-of-frame rearrangements, and checked the results against IGoR. In a later analysis, TCR-TCR, TCR-HLA and TCR-CMV co-occurrence was scored with hypergeometric tests, and a repertoire-size bias correction was applied to TCR pairs. In a later analysis, false discovery rates were estimated by permuting HLA or CMV assignments 20 times. In a later analysis, co-occurring TCRs were grouped with DBSCAN, and TCRdist sequence similarity was added when clustering was performed within HLA-allele-positive subsets. Repertoires with fewer than 30,000 or more than 120,000 public chains were left out of co-occurrence clustering, as were about 5 repertoires with anomalous nucleotide sharing. The table was pulled from immuneACCESS by TCRdb, which kept in-frame rearrangements only. Such tables lose some clones; where checked, under half of the loss comes from unresolved V genes, and the rest has no known cause. V and J calls and clone size are as listed in that table; D and trimming were resolved from the DNA. In all, the sample holds fewer than 250,000 clones, and approximately 90% of those were seen once. The ten largest clones add up to approximately 1.1% of the sample.

A distance of 18 bases separates the germline ends of V and J, which lose 3 bases and 1 base respectively. CDR3 length: 18 amino acids, cysteine to phenylalanine. The read is trimmed to its CDR3 DNA, 54 bases read in frame from base 1. Reading the germline V gene (reference sequence) gives CDR1 SEHNR and CDR2 FQNEAQ. Study-level results and caveats: An association between a missense DCLRE1C variant and V-gene and J-gene trimming of TCR beta chains was found in a later genetic analysis and replicated in an independent cohort. In a later analysis, several top co-occurrence clusters were reported to appear linked to parvovirus B19, influenza, CMV and Epstein-Barr virus. For the cohort, immune exposure information was limited to CMV serostatus. In a later analysis, most CMV-associated TCR beta chains were found to appear HLA-restricted, with HLA associations seemingly driven largely by CMV exposure. Most TCR sequences were observed very rarely across donors, whereas some public TCRs were present in many individuals. According to the authors, the approach could potentially be generalized to other disease states and immunological phenotypes. HLA typing was unavailable for some donors at each locus, so association tests used only the typed subset. A later analysis found that HLA-associated TCR beta chains were more clonally expanded and had lower generation probabilities than equally common non-associated chains. When HLA alleles, especially DR and DQ, strongly co-occurred, attributing TCR associations to individual alleles was difficult. The 87-base-pair reads could not distinguish some IMGT-functional V segments, including TRBV6-2 and TRBV6-3, so those segments were excluded. In a later analysis, TCR association rates were found to vary across HLA loci, with the most associated TCRs seen for DRB1 alleles and the fewest for HLA-C alleles. Compared with the approximately 720-donor mean, donors in an Asian-associated ancestry cluster had fewer N-insertions in productive TCRs, according to a later genetic analysis. A cluster of highly shared sequence variants was judged likely to represent a technical artifact of the sequencing pipeline. Three of the identified cytomegalovirus-associated TCR beta chains were confirmed in vitro to be specific for cytomegalovirus antigens. The classifier was reported to diagnose cytomegalovirus status with high specificity and sensitivity in both the original cohort and the validation cohort. Linkage disequilibrium might explain the correlated functional status among segregating V segments, but an unknown experimental factor could not be ruled out. The study gave a list of roughly 150 TCR beta chains associated with cytomegalovirus. Broadly in line with IMGT annotations, most TCR beta V segments showed up in productive rearrangements about 87% or about 30% of the time in an earlier analysis of some 590 of the donors. In this cohort, only TCR beta chains were sequenced, and detectable features were limited by the absence of alpha or paired-chain data. Specific HLA alleles were associated with 18,000 or so TCR beta sequences at a false discovery rate of 0.05 in a later analysis. The presence/absence analyses assumed that sequencing depth was roughly uniform across donors, and that assumption may not be true. A further reported finding was that TCR beta sequences accurately predicted the HLA-A and HLA-B alleles for most subjects in the first cohort. The earlier analysis of approximately 540 of the donors excluded approximately 15 rarely observed V segments, including chromosome 9 orphons, because counts were too low.

In the case of this clone: The target of this receptor is not known. One base away there is no much larger clone; base qualities are not given.

The cohort was made up of 666 healthy bone marrow donors. Cohort members were all nominally healthy when sampled, although unrecorded immune exposures were likely present. The donor was CMV seronegative and belonged to the group of over 350 seronegative cohort members. Every donor gave a peripheral blood sample, and the peripheral blood mononuclear cells from that sample were used for TCR beta sequencing. Genomic DNA extraction from the blood cell samples was performed with the Qiagen DNeasy Blood Extraction Kit. The sequence joins TRBV7-9 to TRBJ2-2; tentative D gene TRBD1, with 6 bases matching. The sequence was obtained from a boy aged 2 to 10 in good health and CMV-seronegative. The sequenced sample consisted of PBMCs. The base sequence is TGTGCCAGCAGCTTCTTCTTCTCAGGGGCGTGGAACACCGGGGAGCTGTTTTTT. This is translated as CASSFFFSGAWNTGELFF.